Below, 21 T cell receptor beta chains from the same sample are listed, as sequenced in a study of T-cell memory formation after mild COVID-19. TCRdb re-called the 5' RACE reads through MiXCR, storing one row per CDR3 protein. Of about 210,000 distinct CDR3 sequences in the sample, about 11% were seen once. The source material was PBMCs or a T cell subset sorted from them (not recorded which). These receptors came from a man between 18 and 29 years old who had mild COVID-19 (a few samples of this study predate the infection). Cell type and time point are not known.

The CDR3 is CASSPLSGRGYTDTQYF. CDR3 sequence (DNA): TGTGCCAGCAGCCCGCTCAGTGGGCGGGGTTACACAGATACGCAGTATTTT. The V gene is TRBV7-3, the J gene TRBJ2-3; TRBD2 is a possible D gene (6 bases). Trimming shortened V by 5 bases and J by 2 bases, and 20 bases separated the two germline ends. Germline V gene lookup returns CDR1 SGHTA and CDR2 FQGTGA. This CDR3 is 17 amino acids long.

J is TRBJ1-1 and V is TRBV11-2; maybe TRBD1 (5 bases). Trimming cost V 7 bases and J 0 bases, with 12 bases left between them. The germline V gene encodes CDR1 SGHAT and CDR2 FQNNGV. The CDR3 has 14 amino acids. CDR3 sequence reads: CASNPDTMNTEAFF. The CDR3 DNA sequence: TGTGCCAGCAACCCGGACACAATGAACACTGAAGCTTTCTTT.

The V and J genes are TRBV4-1 and TRBJ2-3; D not certain. Germline lookup yields CDR1 MGHRA and CDR2 YSYEKL. Trimming took off 1 base at V and 0 bases at J, with 8 bases between the two ends. The CDR3 length is 15 residues. The CDR3 region has the DNA TGCGCCAGCAGCCAAGTTAAGCAAAGCACAGATACGCAGTATTTT. It yields the protein CASSQVKQSTDTQYF.

This clonotype showed up just a few times. The rearrangement uses TRBV5-4 and TRBJ2-5; D might be TRBD2 (6 bases). CDR1 and CDR2 (germline): SGHNT, YYREEE (reference sequence). The length of the CDR3 is 15 residues. The V gene lost 3 bases and the J gene lost 0 bases, with 12 bases spanning the gap. The CDR3 region has the DNA TGTGCCAGCAGCTCCCTAGCGAGATACCAAGAGACCCAGTACTTC. Encoded protein: CASSSLARYQETQYF.

This clonotype was observed at least ten times. Here the CDR3 reads CASSSRVVETQYF. The CDR3 nucleotides are TGTGCCAGCAGCTCCAGAGTTGTGGAGACCCAGTACTTC. The gene calls are TRBV7-2 and TRBJ2-5; D gene uncertain. Trimming removed 4 bases at V and 5 bases at J, with 11 bases between. CDR1 SGHTA and CDR2 FQGNSA come from the germline V gene. CDR3 length equals 13 residues.

This clonotype came up many times. This chain uses TRBV7-2 with TRBJ2-7, with D hard to call. This CDR3 region has 12 residues. V was pared by 5 bases and J by 2 bases, with 7 bases between. Germline loops: CDR1 SGHTA, CDR2 FQGNSA. The CDR3 loop is CASSLPTYEQYF. CDR3 DNA sequence: TGTGCCAGCAGCCTTCCCACCTACGAGCAGTACTTC.

In its sample, this clonotype was seen many times. J is TRBJ2-1 and V is TRBV7-9; a weak D match, TRBD2 (7 bases). Germline CDR1 reads SEHNR; CDR2 reads FQNEAQ (reference sequence). This CDR3 contains 15 residues. Trimming cost V 5 bases and J 5 bases, with 16 bases left between them. The CDR3 nucleotides are TGTGCCAGCAGCCCTAGGGGGGGTCTGCACAATGAGCAGTTCTTC. It codes for CASSPRGGLHNEQFF.

In this sample, this clonotype turned up a few times. CDR3 region: CSARRGHSNTEAFF. As DNA, the CDR3 is TGCAGTGCTAGACGGGGACATTCGAACACTGAAGCTTTCTTT. The J gene is TRBJ1-1, the V gene TRBV20-1; D possibly corresponds to TRBD1 (6 bases). The CDR3 is 14 amino acids. Trimming removed 2 bases at V and 1 base at J, with 11 bases between. Germline V CDR1 and CDR2: DFQATT, SNEGSKA (reference sequence).

The V and J genes are TRBV5-1 and TRBJ1-1; D is possibly TRBD1 (6 bases). The CDR3 totals 16 residues. The V gene lost 3 bases and the J gene lost 0 bases, with 15 bases spanning the gap. The germline V gene has CDR1 SGHRS and CDR2 YFSETQ. The CDR3, as DNA: TGCGCCAGCAGCTGGGAGCCACAGGGACTGAACACTGAAGCTTTCTTT. It specifies CASSWEPQGLNTEAFF.

The rearrangement links TRBV6-5 to TRBJ1-2; D perhaps matches TRBD1 (5 bases). V was pared by 6 bases and J by 7 bases, with 27 bases between. Germline CDR1 MNHEY, CDR2 SVGAGI. The CDR3 loop spans 17 amino acids. CDR3 residues: CASSSTLTGAAIGGYTF. The CDR3 region has the DNA TGTGCCAGCAGCTCAACCCTTACAGGTGCAGCTATAGGTGGCTACACCTTC.

The V gene is TRBV11-2, the J gene TRBJ1-2, with D possibly matching TRBD1 (6 bases). CDR3 length: 16 residues. The germline V and J ends were trimmed by 5 bases and 4 bases, with 20 bases remaining between them. CDR1 is SGHAT, CDR2 FQNNGV, per germline. The CDR3: CASSHHGSGGAYGYTF. The DNA for the CDR3 is TGTGCCAGCAGCCACCACGGATCGGGGGGCGCCTATGGCTACACCTTC.

This chain uses TRBV18 with TRBJ2-3; D is undetermined. V was shortened by 0 bases and J by 6 bases, with 16 bases between the two germline ends. There are 16 residues in the CDR3. Germline V CDR1 and CDR2: KGHSH, LQKENI. The CDR3 nucleotides read TGTGCCAGCTCACCACCCCCCGGGTCCGATGTGGATACGCAGTATTTT. The encoded protein is CASSPPPGSDVDTQYF.

The V call is TRBV20-1, the J call TRBJ2-7, with unresolved D. CDR3 length equals 13 residues. Trimming pared 5 bases from V and 7 bases from J, leaving 18 bases between. Per the germline V gene, CDR1 is DFQATT and CDR2 is SNEGSKA (reference sequence). The chain's CDR3 is CSAGTGTLREQYV. DNA of the CDR3: TGCAGTGCTGGAACCGGCACCCTACGGGAGCAGTACGTC.

The chain uses TRBV4-3 and TRBJ2-3, with no clear D. The length of the CDR3 is 14 residues. CDR1 and CDR2 (germline): LGHNA, YSLEER. V lost 0 bases, J lost 0 bases, and 4 bases lay in between. The CDR3 bases are TGCGCCAGCAGCCAAGAATGGAGCACAGATACGCAGTATTTT. Its translation is CASSQEWSTDTQYF.

V gene TRBV5-1 combines with J gene TRBJ2-2; D is perhaps TRBD1 or TRBD2 (5 bases each). Trimming took 4 bases from V and 2 from J, leaving 15 bases between them. CDR1 is SGHRS, CDR2 YFSETQ, per germline. This CDR3 contains 16 residues. CDR3 residues: CASSPHGDVNTGELFF. In nucleotides, the CDR3 is TGCGCCAGCAGCCCTCATGGGGACGTAAACACCGGGGAGCTGTTTTTT.

The chain joins TRBV7-6 to TRBJ2-5; no firm D call. V was cut by 0 bases and J by 5 bases, with 16 bases left in between. Germline values: CDR1 SGHVS, CDR2 FNYEAQ. The CDR3 contains 16 residues. The CDR3 loop is CASSLASHIGPETQYF. The CDR3 nucleotides are TGTGCCAGCAGCTTAGCCAGTCACATTGGGCCGGAGACCCAGTACTTC.

The gene calls are TRBV11-2 and TRBJ2-5; TRBD2 matches at 11 bases. The CDR3 spans 17 residues. V trimming: 5 bases; J trimming: 4 bases; junction bases outside the gene matches: 12. The germline V gene encodes CDR1 SGHAT and CDR2 FQNNGV. CDR3 amino acids: CASSNPPLAGGVETQYF. DNA of the CDR3: TGTGCCAGCAGCAACCCCCCCCTAGCGGGGGGCGTAGAGACCCAGTACTTC.

This clonotype was seen at least ten times. The chain recombines TRBV3-1 with TRBJ2-2; TRBD1 is a possible D gene (5 bases). There are 14 residues in the CDR3. From germline, CDR1 is LGHDT and CDR2 YNNKEL (reference sequence). The V gene lost 2 bases and the J gene lost 2 bases, with 6 bases spanning the gap. The CDR3, as DNA: TGTGCCAGCAGCCAACAGGGAAACACCGGGGAGCTGTTTTTT. Protein: CASSQQGNTGELFF.

This clonotype turned up a few times. The gene calls are TRBV20-1 and TRBJ2-1; 9 nucleotides align to TRBD2. This CDR3 is 18 amino acids long. With 0 bases clipped from V and 0 bases from J, the junction kept 9 bases outside the gene matches. CDR1 and CDR2 from the germline V gene are DFQATT and SNEGSKA (reference sequence). The CDR3 protein is CSARDAGGPSSSYNEQFF. For the CDR3, the DNA is TGCAGTGCTAGAGATGCGGGGGGGCCCTCGAGCTCCTACAATGAGCAGTTCTTC.

This clonotype has a count of ten or more. The genes are TRBV5-1 and TRBJ2-3; D gene uncertain. The CDR3 consists of 15 residues. The germline V gene encodes CDR1 SGHRS and CDR2 YFSETQ. V was trimmed by 6 bases and J by 5 bases, leaving 19 bases between them. The CDR3 DNA reads as TGCGCCAGCACCCACCAAGCCTATGGGCTAGATACGCAGTATTTT. Translation: CASTHQAYGLDTQYF.

The gene calls are TRBV4-2 and TRBJ2-2; D gene unclear. This CDR3 is built from 14 residues. Germline values: CDR1 LGHNA, CDR2 YNFKEQ. Trimming shortened V by 1 base and J by 4 bases, and 7 bases separated the two germline ends. CDR3 bases: TGTGCCAGCAGCCAAGTCCTCGGCACCGGGGAGCTGTTTTTT. Residues: CASSQVLGTGELFF.